This TCR beta chain was documented in a study of blood T cell repertoires in COVID-19. Across the whole study: Researchers got acute and convalescent COVID-19 samples from the United States, Italy and Spain. Sample material is recorded as cDNA or gDNA derived from T cells, B-cell-depleted T cells, or PBMCs.

Patients in Seattle were enrolled during active infection, then followed longitudinally. As handled by the study authors: Estimated nucleated cell counts came from reference gene primer amplification. The repertoire was sequenced with immunoSEQ multiplex PCR; TCRdb's copy has only in-frame clones and lacks some. The DNA was the basis for D and trimming; V, J and clone size are from that table. The repertoire has approximately 290,000 clones, approximately 89% of them found once; the top ten carry around 10%. Trimming cost V 2 bases and J 2 bases; bases outside gene matches: 9. Germline V gives CDR1 WNHNN, CDR2 SYGVQD (reference sequence). The CDR3 totals 18 residues.

The sequenced material came from peripheral blood. This sequence joins TRBV10-1 and TRBJ2-2; 9 bases are shared with TRBD1. This sequence originates from a woman in her twenties or thirties with COVID-19, enrolled during active disease. CDR3 in amino acids: CASSEAYRGRVNTGELFF. The CDR3 nucleotides read TGCGCCAGCAGTGAGGCCTACAGGGGGCGCGTCAACACCGGGGAGCTGTTTTTT.